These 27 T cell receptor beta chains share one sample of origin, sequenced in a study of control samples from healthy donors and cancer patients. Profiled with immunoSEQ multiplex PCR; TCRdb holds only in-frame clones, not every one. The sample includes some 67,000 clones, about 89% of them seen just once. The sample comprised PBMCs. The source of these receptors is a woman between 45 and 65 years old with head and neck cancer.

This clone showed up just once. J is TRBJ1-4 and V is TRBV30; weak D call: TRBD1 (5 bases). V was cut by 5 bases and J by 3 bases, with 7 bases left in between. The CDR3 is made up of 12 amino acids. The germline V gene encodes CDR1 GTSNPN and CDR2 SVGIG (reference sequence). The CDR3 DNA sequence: TGTGCCTGGCTGGGGGCTAATGAAAAACTGTTTTTT. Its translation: CAWLGANEKLFF.

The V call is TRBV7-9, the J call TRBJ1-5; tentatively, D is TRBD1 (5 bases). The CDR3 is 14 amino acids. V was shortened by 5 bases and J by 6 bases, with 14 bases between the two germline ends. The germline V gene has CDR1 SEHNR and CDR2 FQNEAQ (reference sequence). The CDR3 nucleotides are TGTGCCAGCAGCGGAGGTCGGGGGACTCAGCCCCAGCATTTT. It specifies CASSGGRGTQPQHF.

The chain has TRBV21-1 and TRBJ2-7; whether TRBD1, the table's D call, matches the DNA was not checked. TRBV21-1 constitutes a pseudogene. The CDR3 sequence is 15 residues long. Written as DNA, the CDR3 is TGTGCCAGCAGCAAACCAGGACAGCCCGACCGCGAGCAGTACTTC. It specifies CASSKPGQPDREQYF.

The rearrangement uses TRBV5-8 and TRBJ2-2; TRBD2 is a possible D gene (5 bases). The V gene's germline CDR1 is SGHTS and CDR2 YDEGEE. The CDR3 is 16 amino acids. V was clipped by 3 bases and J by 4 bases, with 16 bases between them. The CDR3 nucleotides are TGTGCCAGCAGCTACGATCCCGCGGCGGGCACCGGGGAGCTGTTTTTT. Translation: CASSYDPAAGTGELFF.

CDR3 region: CASSFRTGYNEQFF. The CDR3, as DNA: TGTGCCAGCAGCTTCCGGACAGGATACAATGAGCAGTTCTTC. This rearrangement joins TRBV7-2 to TRBJ2-1; 7 nucleotides align to TRBD1. The CDR3 has 14 amino acids. The germline V gene encodes CDR1 SGHTA and CDR2 FQGNSA. With V trimmed by 3 bases and J by 4 bases, 3 bases remained unmatched.

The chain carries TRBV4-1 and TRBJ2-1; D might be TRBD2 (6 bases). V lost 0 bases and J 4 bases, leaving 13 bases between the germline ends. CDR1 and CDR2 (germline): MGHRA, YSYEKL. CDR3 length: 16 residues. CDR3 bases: TGCGCCAGCAGCCAAGAGGCCACAGGAGGGTACAATGAGCAGTTCTTC. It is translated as CASSQEATGGYNEQFF.

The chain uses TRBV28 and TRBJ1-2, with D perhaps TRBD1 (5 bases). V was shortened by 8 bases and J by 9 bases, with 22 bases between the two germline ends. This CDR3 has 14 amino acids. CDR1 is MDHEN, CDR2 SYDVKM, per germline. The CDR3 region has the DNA TGTGCCAGCGAACCTCCGGGGGGAGGCATGAGCTACACCTTC. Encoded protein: CASEPPGGGMSYTF.

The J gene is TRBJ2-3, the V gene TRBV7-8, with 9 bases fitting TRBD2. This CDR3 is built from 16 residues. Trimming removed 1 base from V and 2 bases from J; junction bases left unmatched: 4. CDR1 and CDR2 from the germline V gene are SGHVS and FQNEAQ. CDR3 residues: CASSLGSGGNTDTQYF. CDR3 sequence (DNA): TGTGCCAGCAGCTTAGGTAGCGGGGGAAACACAGATACGCAGTATTTT. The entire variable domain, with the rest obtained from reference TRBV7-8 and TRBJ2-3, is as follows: GAGVSQSPRYKVAKRGQDVALRCDPISGHVSLFWYQQALGQGPEFLTYFQNEAQLDKSGLPSDRFFAERPEGSVSTLKIQRTQQEDSAVYLCASSLGSGGNTDTQYFGPGTRLTVL.

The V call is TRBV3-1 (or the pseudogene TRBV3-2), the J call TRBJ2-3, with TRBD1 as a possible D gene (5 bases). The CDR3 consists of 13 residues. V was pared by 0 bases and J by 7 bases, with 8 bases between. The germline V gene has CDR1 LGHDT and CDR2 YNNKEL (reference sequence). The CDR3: CASSQDRVNTQYF. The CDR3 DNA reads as TGTGCCAGCAGCCAAGACAGGGTGAATACGCAGTATTTT.

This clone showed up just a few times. CDR3 DNA sequence: TGTGCCAGCAGCTTAGATTTTGGGGTGAAGCACACTGAAGCTTTCTTT. Protein product: CASSLDFGVKHTEAFF. V gene TRBV11-2 combines with J gene TRBJ1-1; no firm D call. Germline lookup yields CDR1 SGHAT and CDR2 FQNNGV. The CDR3 is 16 residues long. V was trimmed by 0 bases and J by 3 bases, leaving 14 bases between them.

The CDR3 region has the DNA TGCAGTGCTAGTCTCCCAAGGGGGTCCCAAGAGACCCAGTACTTC. Protein product: CSASLPRGSQETQYF. The chain couples TRBV20-1 to TRBJ2-5; D may be TRBD1 (6 bases). V shed 3 bases and J shed 1 base, with 15 bases lying between them. In germline, CDR1 is DFQATT, CDR2 SNEGSKA (reference sequence). CDR3 size: 15 residues.

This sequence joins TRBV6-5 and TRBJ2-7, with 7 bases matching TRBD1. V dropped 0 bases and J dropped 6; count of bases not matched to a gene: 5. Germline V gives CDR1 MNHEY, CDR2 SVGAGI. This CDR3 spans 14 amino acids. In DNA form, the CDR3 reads TGTGCCAGCAGTTACTCGACAGGGTTTGGCGAGCAGTACTTC. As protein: CASSYSTGFGEQYF.

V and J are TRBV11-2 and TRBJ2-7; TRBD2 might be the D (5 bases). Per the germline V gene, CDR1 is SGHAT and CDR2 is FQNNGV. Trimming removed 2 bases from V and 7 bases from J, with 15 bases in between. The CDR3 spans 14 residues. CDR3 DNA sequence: TGTGCCAGCAGCTTAAAGGACTCCAGGCAGGAGCAGTACTTC. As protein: CASSLKDSRQEQYF.

CDR3 sequence (DNA): TGTGCCAGCAGCTTGGAGAGCGGGGGTAACTATGGCTACACCTTC. It yields the protein CASSLESGGNYGYTF. V gene TRBV5-5 combines with J gene TRBJ1-2; a weak D match, TRBD1 (5 bases). Germline loops: CDR1 SGHKS, CDR2 YYEKEE (reference sequence). The germline V and J ends were trimmed by 0 bases and 1 base, with 10 bases remaining between them. This CDR3 has 15 amino acids.

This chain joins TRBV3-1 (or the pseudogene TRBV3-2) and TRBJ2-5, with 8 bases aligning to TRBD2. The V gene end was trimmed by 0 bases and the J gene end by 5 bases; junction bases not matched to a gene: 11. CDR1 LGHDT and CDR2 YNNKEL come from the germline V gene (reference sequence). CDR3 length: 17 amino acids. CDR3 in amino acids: CASSQDLLAGWMETQYF. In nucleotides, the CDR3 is TGTGCCAGCAGCCAAGATCTTTTAGCGGGGTGGATGGAGACCCAGTACTTC.

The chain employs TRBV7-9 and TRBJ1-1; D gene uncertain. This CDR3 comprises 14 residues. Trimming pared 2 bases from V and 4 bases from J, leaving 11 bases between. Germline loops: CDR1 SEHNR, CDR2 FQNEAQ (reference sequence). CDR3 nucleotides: TGTGCCAGCAGCTTAAAGGGAGCCGGCACTGAAGCTTTCTTT. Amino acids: CASSLKGAGTEAFF.

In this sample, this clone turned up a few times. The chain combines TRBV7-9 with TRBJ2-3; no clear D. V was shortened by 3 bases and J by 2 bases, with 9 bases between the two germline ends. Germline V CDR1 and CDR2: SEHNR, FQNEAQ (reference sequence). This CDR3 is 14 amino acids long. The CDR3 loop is CASSFSSPTDTQYF. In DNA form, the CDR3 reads TGTGCCAGCAGCTTTAGTTCCCCCACAGATACGCAGTATTTT.

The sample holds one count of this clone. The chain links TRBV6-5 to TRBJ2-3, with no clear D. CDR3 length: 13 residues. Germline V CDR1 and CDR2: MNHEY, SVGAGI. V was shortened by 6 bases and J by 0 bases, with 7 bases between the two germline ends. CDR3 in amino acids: CASRRESTDTQYF. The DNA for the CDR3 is TGTGCCAGCAGGCGAGAAAGCACAGATACGCAGTATTTT.

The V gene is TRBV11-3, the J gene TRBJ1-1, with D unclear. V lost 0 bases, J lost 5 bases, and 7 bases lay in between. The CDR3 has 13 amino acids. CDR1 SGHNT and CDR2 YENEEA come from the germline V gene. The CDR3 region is CASSLDLGTEAFF. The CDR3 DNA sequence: TGTGCCAGCAGCTTAGACTTGGGGACTGAAGCTTTCTTT.

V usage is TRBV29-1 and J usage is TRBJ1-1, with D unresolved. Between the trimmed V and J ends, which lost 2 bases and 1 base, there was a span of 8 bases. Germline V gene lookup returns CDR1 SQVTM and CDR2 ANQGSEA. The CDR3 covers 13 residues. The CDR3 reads CSVETKKNTEAFF. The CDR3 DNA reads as TGCAGCGTTGAAACTAAGAAGAACACTGAAGCTTTCTTT. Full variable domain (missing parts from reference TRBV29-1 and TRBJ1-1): SAVISQKPSRDICQRGTSLTIQCQVDSQVTMMFWYRQQPGQSLTLIATANQGSEATYESGFVIDKFPISRPNLTFSTLTVSNMSPEDSSIYLCSVETKKNTEAFFGQGTRLTVV.

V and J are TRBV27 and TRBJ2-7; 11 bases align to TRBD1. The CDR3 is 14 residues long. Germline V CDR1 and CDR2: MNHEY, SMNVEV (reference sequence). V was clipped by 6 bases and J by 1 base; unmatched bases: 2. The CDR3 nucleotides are TGTGCCAGCAGAGGGACAGGGGGATCCTACGAGCAGTACTTC. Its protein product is CASRGTGGSYEQYF.

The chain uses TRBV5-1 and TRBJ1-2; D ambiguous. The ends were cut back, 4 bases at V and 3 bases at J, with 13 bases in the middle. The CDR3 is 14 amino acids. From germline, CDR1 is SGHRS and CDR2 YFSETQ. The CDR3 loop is CASSPPRTDYGYTF. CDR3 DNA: TGCGCCAGCAGCCCTCCCCGGACGGACTATGGCTACACCTTC.

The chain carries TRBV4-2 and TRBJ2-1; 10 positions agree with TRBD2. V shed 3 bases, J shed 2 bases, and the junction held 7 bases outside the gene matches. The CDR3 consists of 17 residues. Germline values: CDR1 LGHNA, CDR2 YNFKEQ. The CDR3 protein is CASSQTLAGVTYNEQFF. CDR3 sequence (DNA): TGTGCCAGCAGCCAGACCCTAGCGGGGGTCACCTACAATGAGCAGTTCTTC.

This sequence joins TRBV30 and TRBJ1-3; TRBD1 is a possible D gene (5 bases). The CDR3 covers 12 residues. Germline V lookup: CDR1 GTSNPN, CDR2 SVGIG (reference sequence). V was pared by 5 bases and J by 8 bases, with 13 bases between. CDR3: CAWDSSQYTIYF. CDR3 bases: TGTGCCTGGGACAGCTCCCAGTACACCATATATTTT.

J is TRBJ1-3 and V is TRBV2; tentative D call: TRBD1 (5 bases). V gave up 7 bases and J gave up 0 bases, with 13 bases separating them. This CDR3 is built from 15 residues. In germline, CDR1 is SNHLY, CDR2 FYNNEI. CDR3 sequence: CASKGLPSSGNTIYF. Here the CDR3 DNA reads TGTGCCAGCAAGGGGCTCCCCAGCTCTGGAAACACCATATATTTT.

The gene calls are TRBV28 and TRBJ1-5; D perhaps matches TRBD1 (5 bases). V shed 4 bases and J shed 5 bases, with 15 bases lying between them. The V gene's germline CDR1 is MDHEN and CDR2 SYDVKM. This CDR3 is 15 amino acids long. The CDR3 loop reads CASSSARGGDQPQHF. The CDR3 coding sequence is TGTGCCAGCAGTTCCGCCCGGGGAGGGGATCAGCCCCAGCATTTT.

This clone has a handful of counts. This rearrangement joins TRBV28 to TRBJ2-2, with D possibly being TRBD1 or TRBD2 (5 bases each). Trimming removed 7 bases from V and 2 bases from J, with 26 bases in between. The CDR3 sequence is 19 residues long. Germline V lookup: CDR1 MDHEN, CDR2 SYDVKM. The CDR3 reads CASNPGAGLGQSNTGELFF. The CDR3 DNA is TGTGCCAGCAACCCCGGGGCAGGGCTAGGGCAGAGTAACACCGGGGAGCTGTTTTTT.